This T cell receptor (beta chain) is drawn from a study of T cell responses to AZD1222 COVID-19 vaccine. Clones were sequenced by immunoSEQ multiplex PCR, and TCRdb holds only the in-frame ones, with some missing. Of under 150,000 clones listed, about nine tenths are singletons. In germline, CDR1 is SGHRS, CDR2 YFSETQ. CDR3 length: 15 residues. V lost 0 bases to trimming and J lost 2 bases; unmatched junction nucleotides: 5. This receptor was obtained from an adult in good health. V usage is TRBV5-1 and J usage is TRBJ2-7, with TRBD2 matching over 7 bases. Source: peripheral blood, taken on day 0 of AZD1222 vaccination. The CDR3 DNA reads TGCGCCAGCAGCTTGGATAGCGGGCCGACCTACGAGCAGTACTTC. Encoded protein: CASSLDSGPTYEQYF.